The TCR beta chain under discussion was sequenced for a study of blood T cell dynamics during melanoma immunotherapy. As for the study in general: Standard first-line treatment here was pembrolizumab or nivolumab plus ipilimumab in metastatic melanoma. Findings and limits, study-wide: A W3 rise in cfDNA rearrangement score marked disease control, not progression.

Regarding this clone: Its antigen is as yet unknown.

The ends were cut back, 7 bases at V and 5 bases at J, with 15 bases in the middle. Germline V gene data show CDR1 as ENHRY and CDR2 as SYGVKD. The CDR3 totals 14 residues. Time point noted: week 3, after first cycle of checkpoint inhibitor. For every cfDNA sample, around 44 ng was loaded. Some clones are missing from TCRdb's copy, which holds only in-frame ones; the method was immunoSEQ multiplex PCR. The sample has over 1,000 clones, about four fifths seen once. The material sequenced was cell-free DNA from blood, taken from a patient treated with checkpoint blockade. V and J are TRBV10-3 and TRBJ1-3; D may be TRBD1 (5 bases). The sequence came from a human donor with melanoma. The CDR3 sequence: CAITPQGSRNTIYF. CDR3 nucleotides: TGTGCCATCACCCCCCAGGGTAGCCGAAACACCATATATTTT.